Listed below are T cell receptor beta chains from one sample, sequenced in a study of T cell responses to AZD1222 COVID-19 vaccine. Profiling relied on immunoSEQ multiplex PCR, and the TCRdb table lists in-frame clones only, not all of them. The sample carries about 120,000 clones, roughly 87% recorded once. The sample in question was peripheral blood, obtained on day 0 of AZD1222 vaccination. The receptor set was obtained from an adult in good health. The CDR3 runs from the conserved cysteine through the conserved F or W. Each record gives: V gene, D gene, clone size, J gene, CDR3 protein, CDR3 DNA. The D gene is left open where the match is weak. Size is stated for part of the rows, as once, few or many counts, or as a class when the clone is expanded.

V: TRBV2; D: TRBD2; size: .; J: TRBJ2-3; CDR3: CASRRREGLGRATDTQYF; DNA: TGTGCCAGCAGGCGGCGGGAGGGCCTTGGGAGAGCGACAGATACGCAGTATTTT
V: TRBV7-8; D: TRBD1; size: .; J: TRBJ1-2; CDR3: CASSLGGQGSYGYTF; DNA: TGTGCCAGCAGCTTAGGGGGACAGGGTTCCTATGGCTACACCTTC
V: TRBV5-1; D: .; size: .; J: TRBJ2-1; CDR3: CASSLESETEYNEQFF; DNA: TGCGCCAGCAGCTTGGAGTCAGAAACTGAATACAATGAGCAGTTCTTC
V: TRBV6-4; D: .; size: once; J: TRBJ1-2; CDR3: CASSDYRGGYTF; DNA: TGTGCCAGCAGTGACTATCGGGGTGGCTACACCTTC
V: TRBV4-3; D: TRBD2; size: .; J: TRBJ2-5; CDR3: CASSQTTSGRGTQYF; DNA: TGCGCCAGCAGCCAAACGACTAGCGGGAGGGGGACCCAGTACTTC
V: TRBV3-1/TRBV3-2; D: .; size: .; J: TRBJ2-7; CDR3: CASSQDPTDEQYF; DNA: TGTGCCAGCAGCCAAGACCCCACGGACGAGCAGTACTTC
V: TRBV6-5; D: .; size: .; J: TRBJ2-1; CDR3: CASSYSIGGTEFF; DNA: TGTGCCAGCAGTTACTCGATAGGGGGAACTGAGTTCTTC
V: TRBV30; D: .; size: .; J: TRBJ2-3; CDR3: CAWRGTYRASSTDTQYF; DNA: TGTGCCTGGAGAGGAACCTACAGGGCCTCTAGCACAGATACGCAGTATTTT
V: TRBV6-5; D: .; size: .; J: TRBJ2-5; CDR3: CASRRMGAVQETQYF; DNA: TGTGCCAGCAGGAGGATGGGGGCAGTACAAGAGACCCAGTACTTC
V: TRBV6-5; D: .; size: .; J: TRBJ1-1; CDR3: CASRKDSMNTEAFF; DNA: TGTGCCAGCAGGAAGGACAGCATGAACACTGAAGCTTTCTTT
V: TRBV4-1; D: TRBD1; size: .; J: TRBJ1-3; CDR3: CASSQDPTGGSYTIYF; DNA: TGCGCCAGCAGCCAAGACCCGACAGGGGGCTCTTACACCATATATTTT
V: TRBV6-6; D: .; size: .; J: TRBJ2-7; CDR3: CASSYFGPQLGYEQYF; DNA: TGTGCCAGCAGTTACTTTGGCCCCCAACTTGGGTACGAGCAGTACTTC
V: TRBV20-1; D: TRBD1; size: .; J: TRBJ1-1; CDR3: CSASFRGNAFF; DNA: TGCAGTGCTAGCTTCAGGGGGAACGCTTTCTTT
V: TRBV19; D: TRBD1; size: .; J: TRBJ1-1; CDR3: CASGDIADRPNTEAFF; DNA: TGTGCCAGTGGGGACATTGCGGACAGGCCGAACACTGAAGCTTTCTTT
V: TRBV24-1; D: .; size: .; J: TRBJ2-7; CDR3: CATSDLVEGEQYF; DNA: TGTGCCACCAGTGATTTGGTCGAGGGCGAGCAGTACTTC
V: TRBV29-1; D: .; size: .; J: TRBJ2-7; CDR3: CSVETGISEQYF; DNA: TGCAGCGTTGAAACAGGAATCAGCGAGCAGTACTTC
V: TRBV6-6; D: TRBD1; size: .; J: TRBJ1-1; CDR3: CASSLTGGVDTEAFF; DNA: TGTGCCAGCAGTTTGACAGGGGGCGTCGACACTGAAGCTTTCTTT
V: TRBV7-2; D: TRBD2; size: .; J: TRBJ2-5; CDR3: CASSPLAGGPRRDRTQYF; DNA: TGTGCCAGCAGCCCACTAGCGGGGGGGCCCCGAAGAGATAGGACCCAGTACTTC
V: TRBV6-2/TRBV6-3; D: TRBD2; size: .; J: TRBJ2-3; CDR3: CASSSLGLAQYF; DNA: TGTGCCAGCAGTTCCTTGGGACTAGCGCAGTATTTT
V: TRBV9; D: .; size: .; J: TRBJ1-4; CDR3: CASSVDFVEKLFF; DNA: TGTGCCAGCAGCGTAGACTTTGTAGAAAAACTGTTTTTT
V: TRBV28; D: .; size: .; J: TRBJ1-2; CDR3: CASSGHGESYVGYTF; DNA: TGTGCCAGCAGTGGACACGGGGAGAGCTATGTAGGCTACACCTTC
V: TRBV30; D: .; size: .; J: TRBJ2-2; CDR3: CAWRELANTGELFF; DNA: TGTGCCTGGAGGGAACTAGCGAACACCGGGGAGCTGTTTTTT
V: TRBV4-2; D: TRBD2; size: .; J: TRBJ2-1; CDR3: CASSQDPGGGANEQFF; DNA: TGTGCCAGCAGCCAAGATCCCGGCGGGGGGGCCAATGAGCAGTTCTTC
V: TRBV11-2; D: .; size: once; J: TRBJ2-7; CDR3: CASRGARYEQYF; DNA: TGTGCCAGCAGAGGGGCTCGGTACGAGCAGTACTTC
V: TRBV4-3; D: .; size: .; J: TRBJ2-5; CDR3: CASSRVRDFQETQYF; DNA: TGCGCCAGCAGCCGGGTCCGGGACTTCCAAGAGACCCAGTACTTC
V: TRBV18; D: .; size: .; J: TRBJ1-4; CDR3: CASSPQGNEKLFF; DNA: TGTGCCAGCTCACCACAGGGGAATGAAAAACTGTTTTTT
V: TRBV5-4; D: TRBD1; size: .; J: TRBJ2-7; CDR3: CASSLGGTGLYEQYF; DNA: TGTGCCAGCAGCTTGGGGGGGACAGGGCTCTACGAGCAGTACTTC
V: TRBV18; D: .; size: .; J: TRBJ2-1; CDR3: CASSPPPQLNEQFF; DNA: TGTGCCAGCTCACCCCCCCCTCAGTTGAATGAGCAGTTCTTC
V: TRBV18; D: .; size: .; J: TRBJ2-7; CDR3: CASSPPGSYEQYF; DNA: TGTGCCAGCTCACCACCCGGCTCCTACGAGCAGTACTTC
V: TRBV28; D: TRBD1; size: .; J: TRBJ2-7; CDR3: CASSSATGGNEQYF; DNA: TGTGCCAGCAGTTCCGCGACAGGGGGCAACGAGCAGTACTTC
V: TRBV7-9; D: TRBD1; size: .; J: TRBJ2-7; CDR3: CASSRGQGLSYEQYF; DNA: TGTGCCAGCAGCCGGGGACAGGGGCTCTCCTACGAGCAGTACTTC
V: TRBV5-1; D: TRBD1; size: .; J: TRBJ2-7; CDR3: CASSSRDRGRYEQYF; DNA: TGCGCCAGCAGCTCCCGGGACAGGGGACGGTACGAGCAGTACTTC
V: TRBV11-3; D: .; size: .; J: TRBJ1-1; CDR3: CASTTTANTEAFF; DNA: TGTGCCAGCACAACGACCGCGAACACTGAAGCTTTCTTT
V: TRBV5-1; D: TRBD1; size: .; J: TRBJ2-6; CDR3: CASSAGQGSSGANVLTF; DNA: TGCGCCAGCAGCGCGGGACAGGGAAGCTCTGGGGCCAACGTCCTGACTTTC
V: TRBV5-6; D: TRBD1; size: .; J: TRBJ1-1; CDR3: CASSLEPGGQTEAFF; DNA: TGTGCCAGCAGCTTGGAGCCAGGGGGCCAGACTGAAGCTTTCTTT
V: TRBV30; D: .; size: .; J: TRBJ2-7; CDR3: CAWSVIMGIRVHEQYF; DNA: TGTGCCTGGAGTGTAATTATGGGTATACGGGTCCACGAGCAGTACTTC
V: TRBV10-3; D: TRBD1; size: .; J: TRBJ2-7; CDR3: CAISESAGGYEQYF; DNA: TGTGCCATCAGTGAGTCGGCAGGGGGATACGAGCAGTACTTC
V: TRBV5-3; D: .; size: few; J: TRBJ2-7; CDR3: CARSLLRISGLVEQYF; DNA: TGTGCCAGAAGCTTGCTTAGGATATCGGGGTTGGTCGAGCAGTACTTC
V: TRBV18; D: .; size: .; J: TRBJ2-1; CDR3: CASSPAGGENEQFF; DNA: TGTGCCAGCTCACCCGCCGGAGGAGAGAATGAGCAGTTCTTC
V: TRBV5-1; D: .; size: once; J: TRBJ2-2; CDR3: CASSAQWGAKGGELFF; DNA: TGCGCCAGCAGCGCCCAGTGGGGCGCGAAAGGCGGGGAGCTGTTTTTT
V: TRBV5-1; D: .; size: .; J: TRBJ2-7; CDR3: CASSLAPQGLAGPQEQYF; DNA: TGCGCCAGCAGCTTGGCCCCCCAGGGCCTCGCTGGACCACAGGAGCAGTACTTC
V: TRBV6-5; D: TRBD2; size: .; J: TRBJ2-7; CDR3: CASSPTSGTYEQYF; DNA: TGTGCCAGCAGTCCGACTAGCGGAACCTACGAGCAGTACTTC
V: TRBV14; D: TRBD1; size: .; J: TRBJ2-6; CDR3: CASSQERTGVFPSGANVLTF; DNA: TGTGCCAGCAGCCAAGAGAGGACAGGGGTTTTCCCTTCTGGGGCCAACGTCCTGACTTTC
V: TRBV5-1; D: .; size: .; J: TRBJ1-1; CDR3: CASSAGIEGLAGPEAFF; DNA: TGCGCCAGCAGCGCAGGAATCGAGGGCCTGGCGGGTCCTGAAGCTTTCTTT
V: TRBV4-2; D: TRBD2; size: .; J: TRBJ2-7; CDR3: CASSQLAGYAYEQYF; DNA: TGTGCCAGCAGCCAACTAGCGGGATATGCCTACGAGCAGTACTTC
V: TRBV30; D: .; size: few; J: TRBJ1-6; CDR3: CAWSVRQYNSPLHF; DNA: TGTGCCTGGAGTGTACGACAGTATAATTCACCCCTCCACTTT